These T cell receptor beta chains were read from a single sample in a study of shared T cell receptors in the human thymus. The data were produced by immunoSEQ multiplex PCR, yet TCRdb's version contains in-frame clones alone and is incomplete. Here the sample spans under 700,000 clones, approximately 80% being singletons. These data were likewise used in another study, on human thymus T cells.

Sequences were obtained from thymocytes. The receptors were sampled from a boy in the first two years of life with a congenital heart defect. The conserved cysteine and the conserved F or W are not part of the CDR3 here. Fields, in order: V gene, D gene, clone size, J gene, CDR3 protein. D genes are given only for firm matches. Only part of the rows carry a size: once, few, many, or a class if the clone is expanded.

>TRBV4-3|TRBD2|-|TRBJ2-1
ASSPLSTSGQDNEQF
>TRBV7-2|TRBD2|-|-
ASSLRSGRETYEQY
>TRBV28|TRBD1|few|TRBJ2-1
ASSPGTGRANEQF
>TRBV6-1|TRBD1|-|TRBJ1-2
AIIPQGAGYGYT
>TRBV6-1|TRBD1|-|TRBJ1-5
ASSDDRTGGKQPQH
>TRBV7-8|TRBD2|-|TRBJ2-1
ASSLGASGSGNEQF
>TRBV29-1|-|few|TRBJ1-2
SVASPRIGMGYT
>TRBV4-3|TRBD2|-|TRBJ2-1
ASSQVRQVVSGRTNEQF
>TRBV27|-|-|TRBJ1-4
ASSPTQGLYEKLF
>TRBV4-3|TRBD2|once|TRBJ2-1
ASSQDGTSDFRNEQF
>TRBV5-6|-|-|TRBJ1-1
ASSLARNGAF
>TRBV30|TRBD2|-|TRBJ2-1
AWSGGLGTSGNYNEQF
>TRBV19|-|-|TRBJ1-2
ASSNEDRGALYGYT
>TRBV9|TRBD1|-|TRBJ2-7
ASSVGQLYEQY
>TRBV19|TRBD2|-|TRBJ2-3
ASSTPGLPRADTQY
>TRBV19|-|-|TRBJ2-7
ASSAPTGYEQY
>TRBV27|-|-|TRBJ1-5
ASSEGSNQPQH
>TRBV9|TRBD2|-|TRBJ2-7
ASSPGLADSYEQY
>TRBV6-5|-|-|TRBJ2-5
ASSYDADQETQY
>TRBV4-1|-|-|TRBJ2-7
ASSQPQGDSSEDEQY
>TRBV29-1|-|-|TRBJ1-2
SVEDGGDTPNYGYT
>TRBV9|-|-|TRBJ2-3
ASSFQATDTQY
>TRBV10-3|-|-|TRBJ1-5
AIRGGNGNQPQH
>TRBV6-5|TRBD1|-|TRBJ2-1
ASSYHSGQGSNEQF
>TRBV29-1|-|once|TRBJ2-3
SVRKFPKPDTQY
>TRBV6-1|TRBD1|-|TRBJ1-2
ASSEPKDRANYGYT
>TRBV4-3|TRBD2|-|TRBJ2-7
ASSQGTSGSDEQY
>TRBV25-1|-|-|TRBJ2-7
ASSEGAHQQLKNEQY
>TRBV29-1|TRBD1|once|TRBJ1-3
SVEDRDRGNTIY
>TRBV5-1|-|-|TRBJ1-2
ASSHTGNYGYT
>TRBV10-3|-|-|TRBJ2-1
AISETEREQF
>TRBV6-5|-|-|TRBJ2-7
ASTSSTVEQY
>TRBV4-2|-|-|TRBJ1-2
ASSQDRADPNYGYT
>TRBV15|TRBD1|-|TRBJ2-3
ATSSRGMPGTDTQY
>TRBV28|TRBD1|-|TRBJ2-7
ASKNGTGDFYEQY
>TRBV9|TRBD2|-|TRBJ2-5
ASSVEGLAGETQY
>TRBV4-1|-|few|TRBJ2-1
ASSHDTSPGPYNEQF
>TRBV7-2|TRBD1|-|TRBJ2-7
ASSPCRTGALSSEQY
>TRBV28|TRBD1|few|TRBJ2-5
ASSKPGQEDQETQY
>TRBV30|TRBD1|once|TRBJ1-5
AWIPNRDRDPQPQH
>TRBV5-1|TRBD2|-|TRBJ2-1
ASSLERLAVSYNEQF
>TRBV28|TRBD2|-|TRBJ2-1
ASSGLAGAHEQF
>TRBV4-2|TRBD2|-|TRBJ2-7
ASSQESAGGSYEQY
>TRBV30|TRBD1|-|TRBJ1-5
AWSVSTGGLNQPQH
>TRBV11-3|-|-|TRBJ1-3
ASSLTGIPSGNTIY
>TRBV4-2|-|-|TRBJ1-2
ASSQDWRQLPRGYGYT
>TRBV7-9|TRBD2|-|TRBJ2-1
ASRPRGRSYNEQF
>TRBV2|-|-|TRBJ2-2
ASSIRDTGELF
>TRBV7-2|-|-|TRBJ2-1
ASSLRLVNEQF
>TRBV7-6|-|-|TRBJ1-1
ASSSNAMTTGYTEAF
>TRBV4-3|-|few|TRBJ2-7
ASSQGTSGEQY
>TRBV7-9|TRBD1|once|TRBJ2-7
ASSLTGTGVLYEQY
>TRBV6-5|-|-|TRBJ2-1
ASSSQGGDEQF
>TRBV10-2|-|-|TRBJ2-1
ASTPMRLEYNEQF
>TRBV7-7|TRBD2|-|TRBJ2-5
ASSQRPPGLAGGPEETQY
>TRBV5-5|-|-|TRBJ1-4
ASSLAFSPGGEKLF
>TRBV30|-|-|TRBJ2-1
AWRRQLNGSWNEQF